This T cell receptor (beta chain) derives from a study of blood T cell repertoires in COVID-19. Study-wide context: Researchers got acute and convalescent COVID-19 samples from the United States, Italy and Spain.

In the original analysis: From reference gene primer amplification, estimates of nucleated cell counts were derived. Sequenced by immunoSEQ multiplex PCR; TCRdb stores in-frame clones only, minus some. The DNA gave D and trimming, while V, J and clone size come from that table. The sample shows 150,000 to 200,000 clones, about nine tenths of them seen only once. This clone has only one observation. From germline, CDR1 is PRHDT and CDR2 FYEKMQ (reference sequence). This CDR3 contains 16 residues. Germline trimming cut 5 bases from V and 0 bases from J; bases unmatched to any gene: 8. The V gene is TRBV13, the J gene TRBJ2-3; 7 bases line up with TRBD2. What was sequenced was peripheral blood. The receptor was derived from a man in his 60s with active or convalescent COVID-19. CDR3 nucleotides: TGTGCCAGCAGCCCGGTCGAGGGAGGGAGCACAGATACGCAGTATTTT. Translating it yields CASSPVEGGSTDTQYF.